This T cell receptor beta chain was found in a study of CD4+ T cells in melanoma. Trimming took off 3 bases at V and 2 bases at J, with 12 bases between the two ends. Looked up from germline, CDR1 is MDHEN and CDR2 is SYDVKM. This CDR3 contains 15 residues. Study conclusions and caveats: Reportedly, melanoma neoantigen-specific CD4+ T cells showed varied differentiation states. CD8+ T cell, macrophage and B cell function reportedly correlated with neoantigen-specific CD4+ T cells.

Profiled with immunoSEQ multiplex PCR; TCRdb holds only in-frame clones, not every one. The sample lists tens of thousands of clones, almost 70% occurring once. Worth noting for this clone: Its antigen is as yet unknown.

The chain employs TRBV28 and TRBJ2-3; TRBD2 might be the D (6 bases). The sequence was collected from a human donor with melanoma. Source material: tumor tissue. DNA of the CDR3: TGTGCCAGCAGTTTCTTAGGGCGGGACACAGATACGCAGTATTTT. Amino acids: CASSFLGRDTDTQYF.